This TCR beta chain was observed in a study of cytomegalovirus exposure and HLA in healthy donors. Study findings and constraints: An analysis that came later showed most CMV-associated TCR beta chains appearing HLA-restricted. Later work associated approximately 17,000 TCR beta sequences with HLA alleles at 0.05 false discovery rate.

Primers included in the PCR were 60 Vbeta and 13 Jbeta primers. The repertoire was sequenced with immunoSEQ multiplex PCR; TCRdb's copy has only in-frame clones and lacks some. The sample lists around 100,000 clones, 82% occurring once. This clone is a singleton in its sample. Its antigen is currently unknown. With V trimmed by 0 bases and J by 4 bases, 7 bases remained unmatched. The germline gives CDR1 MGHRA, CDR2 YSYEKL. The CDR3 has 17 residues. This receptor was taken from a man aged 25-40 years in good health and CMV-seropositive. The sample comprised PBMCs. The rearrangement links TRBV4-1 to TRBJ2-3, with TRBD2 matching 10 bases. In nucleotides, the CDR3 is TGCGCCAGCAGCCAAGAAAGACAAGCGGGAGGGTCAGATACGCAGTATTTT. Translated: CASSQERQAGGSDTQYF.